One sample yielded the 14 T cell receptor beta chains listed below, sequenced in a study of cytomegalovirus exposure and HLA in healthy donors (dated by TCRdb to about 2017). To prepare the library, the immunoSEQ multiplex PCR assay was applied. The multiplex PCR relied on a mix of 60 forward primers for TCR Vbeta segments and 13 reverse primers for TCR Jbeta segments. The immuneACCESS repertoire file appears here via TCRdb, limited to in-frame rearrangements. These files lack a portion of the clones; in checked studies, under half of the deficit traces to unresolved V genes, and the cause of the others is not known. The sample table shows roughly 100,000 clones, and more than 65% are seen once. The ten largest clones represent approximately 16% of the sample. The sample was PBMCs. The receptors come from a woman between 18 and 30 years old in good health and CMV-seropositive.

The chain couples TRBV2 to TRBJ1-1; 8 bases match TRBD1. V was clipped by 6 bases and J by 5 bases; unmatched bases: 11. From germline, CDR1 is SNHLY and CDR2 FYNNEI. The CDR3 runs to 15 residues. The CDR3 DNA reads TGTGCCAGCAGACCGCATGGGAGGACAGGGACTGAAGCTTTCTTT. Translating gives CASRPHGRTGTEAFF.

V is TRBV6-6 and J is TRBJ1-5, with 8 bases matching TRBD1. The germline V gene has CDR1 MNHNY and CDR2 SVGAGI (reference sequence). The CDR3 extends over 15 amino acids. V was clipped by 8 bases and J by 3 bases; unmatched bases: 9. The CDR3 nucleotides read TGTGCCAGCGGCTCGGCAGGGGGCCTCAATCAGCCCCAGCATTTT. This sequence encodes CASGSAGGLNQPQHF.

The CDR3 sequence: CASSLDRGREKLFF. In DNA, the CDR3 is TGCGCCAGCAGCCTCGACAGGGGGCGAGAAAAACTGTTTTTT. The gene calls are TRBV4-1 and TRBJ1-4; the match to TRBD1 covers 10 bases. The CDR3 extends over 14 amino acids. CDR1 is MGHRA and CDR2 is YSYEKL in the germline V gene. V was pared by 4 bases and J by 8 bases, with 4 bases of the junction left unmatched.

The CDR3 DNA follows: TGTGCCAGCAGCTTTCAGGGGCCCCCAGATACGCAGTATTTT. This translates into CASSFQGPPDTQYF. The chain recombines TRBV7-3 with TRBJ2-3, with a possible D match to TRBD1 (6 bases). Germline V gene lookup returns CDR1 SGHTA and CDR2 FQGTGA. The CDR3 has 14 amino acids. V gave up 3 bases and J gave up 4 bases, with 11 bases separating them.

The V and J genes are TRBV28 and TRBJ2-7; 7 positions match TRBD2. J was trimmed by 4 bases and V by 4 bases; bases with no gene match: 4. In germline, CDR1 is MDHEN, CDR2 SYDVKM. The CDR3 sequence is 13 residues long. CDR3 amino acids: CASSSGRAYEQYF. The CDR3 DNA sequence: TGTGCCAGCAGTTCTGGGAGGGCGTACGAGCAGTACTTC.

On this clone itself: One junction end disagrees with the germline gene, perhaps due to a read error. V gene TRBV30 combines with J gene TRBJ2-1; the match to TRBD2 covers 8 bases. Germline V gene sequence: CDR1 GTSNPN, CDR2 SVGIG (reference sequence). This CDR3 contains 12 residues. This CDR3 reads CAWGVAGNEQFF. The CDR3 nucleotides read TGTGCCTGGGGTGTAGCGGGGAATGAGCAGTTCTTC. Together with reference TRBV30 and TRBJ2-1, the CDR3 gives the full variable domain: SQTIHQWPATLVQPVGSPLSLECTVEGTSNPNLYWYRQAAGRGLQLLFYSVGIGQISSEVPQNLSASRPQDRQFILSSKKLLLSDSGFYLCAWGVAGNEQFFGPGTRLTVL.

V usage is TRBV18 and J usage is TRBJ2-5; 11 bases agree with TRBD1. The V and J ends lost 5 bases and 5 bases, in that order; junction bases with no gene match: 13. The germline V gene has CDR1 KGHSH and CDR2 LQKENI. The CDR3 spans 17 residues. CDR3 nucleotides: TGTGCCAGCTCATCCTTACCCGGGACAGGGGGGATGGAGACCCAGTACTTC. Amino acids: CASSSLPGTGGMETQYF.

The chain couples TRBV18 to TRBJ2-2; D is ambiguous. Trimming pared 6 bases from V and 4 bases from J, leaving 15 bases between. CDR1 KGHSH and CDR2 LQKENI come from the germline V gene. The CDR3 length is 15 residues. The CDR3, as DNA: TGTGCCAGCTCGTCAATCCCGGGTGGCACCGGGGAGCTGTTTTTT. Protein product: CASSSIPGGTGELFF.

The chain carries TRBV2 and TRBJ2-2; 10 positions match TRBD1. J was trimmed by 5 bases and V by 6 bases; bases with no gene match: 0. Germline lookup yields CDR1 SNHLY and CDR2 FYNNEI. The CDR3 is 13 amino acids. CDR3 DNA sequence: TGTGCCAGCAGGGGACAGGGGACCGGGGAGCTGTTTTTT. Translated, it gives CASRGQGTGELFF.

In this sample, this clone turned up a few times. This chain uses TRBV5-6 with TRBJ1-2; 8 bases line up with TRBD1. J gave up 0 bases and V 4 bases, and 8 bases lay outside the gene matches. The CDR3 is made up of 16 amino acids. Per germline, CDR1 SGHDT and CDR2 YYEEEE. The CDR3 nucleotides read TGTGCCAGCAGCCCTCGGACAGGGAACACTAACTATGGCTACACCTTC. This sequence encodes CASSPRTGNTNYGYTF.

The table lists this clone with a count of one. CDR3 sequence: CASSLGRDYGYTF. The DNA for the CDR3 is TGTGCCAGCAGCTTGGGACGGGATTATGGCTACACCTTC. The chain joins TRBV5-4 to TRBJ1-2; D not certain. Germline CDR1 reads SGHNT; CDR2 reads YYREEE (reference sequence). With 0 bases removed from V and 5 bases from J, the gap between germline ends came to 8 bases. The CDR3 runs to 13 residues. Full variable domain (outside the CDR3, taken from reference TRBV5-4 and TRBJ1-2): ETGVTQSPTHLIKTRGQQVTLRCSSQSGHNTVSWYQQALGQGPQFIFQYYREEENGRGNFPPRFSGLQFPNYSSELNVNALELDDSALYLCASSLGRDYGYTFGSGTRLTVV.

This rearrangement joins TRBV29-1 to TRBJ2-7; 9 bases agree with TRBD1. Germline V gives CDR1 SQVTM, CDR2 ANQGSEA. Trimming cost V 4 bases and J 7 bases; bases outside gene matches: 5. CDR3 length: 12 residues. CDR3 bases: TGCAGCGTTGGGACAGGGGCGGGAGAGCAGTACTTC. Its translation is CSVGTGAGEQYF.

The chain joins TRBV11-2 to TRBJ1-2; D is possibly TRBD1 (6 bases). Trimming pared 5 bases from V and 4 bases from J, leaving 14 bases between. This CDR3 is built from 14 residues. Per the germline V gene, CDR1 is SGHAT and CDR2 is FQNNGV. CDR3 bases: TGTGCCAGCAGCACCCCACAGGGTGGCTATGGCTACACCTTC. Its translation: CASSTPQGGYGYTF.

The V gene is TRBV6-5, the J gene TRBJ2-7, with a possible D match to TRBD1 (6 bases). The CDR3 is made up of 15 amino acids. Trimming pared 0 bases from V and 2 bases from J, leaving 11 bases between. The germline V gene has CDR1 MNHEY and CDR2 SVGAGI. In DNA form, the CDR3 reads TGTGCCAGCAGTTACTCGACAGGACCCCCCTACGAGCAGTACTTC. As protein: CASSYSTGPPYEQYF.